Given below is one T cell receptor beta chain in context. Antigen unknown. CD4+ cells of the naive, central memory, regulatory and stem cell-like memory types were sorted via CD45RO/CCR7/CD25/CD127/CD95/CD27. This CDR3 contains 14 residues. The germline V gene has CDR1 MNHNS and CDR2 SASEGT. The V segment lost 8 bases and the J segment 6 bases; nucleotides outside the gene matches: 10. This entry is derived from a study of beta chain features in type 1 diabetes. As for the study in general: Over all samples combined, over 85,000,000 sorted cells were examined. Whole-study results and caveats: All four CD4+ subsets of Type 1 diabetes patients contained TCRB CDR3s that were moderately but significantly shorter. For TCRB rearrangement, an influence of HLA type remained unresolved here. Across patients, naive, central memory and Treg TCRB repertoires exhibited apparently greater similarity than was observed across healthy donors.

Since all of the isolated RNA was reverse transcribed, expressed TCRB transcripts were what got sequenced. TCRdb's copy holds only in-frame clones and misses some; the assay was immunoSEQ multiplex PCR. Of about 740,000 clones in the sample, under 15% were seen once. The specimen was naive CD4+ T cells from blood. The origin of this receptor is a young man with type 1 diabetes. The V and J genes are TRBV6-1 and TRBJ2-7; 10 bases agree with TRBD1. This CDR3 reads CASLTGTGVGEQYF. Here the CDR3 DNA reads TGTGCCAGCCTCACCGGGACAGGGGTAGGCGAGCAGTACTTC.